This T cell receptor (beta chain) originates from a study of shared clonotypes between healthy human individuals. Measured with immunoSEQ multiplex PCR; TCRdb has only the in-frame clones, and not every one. The sample records around 2.3 million clones, around 95% being singletons. The V segment lost 9 bases and the J segment 5 bases; nucleotides outside the gene matches: 4. This CDR3 contains 12 residues. Germline CDR1 SNHLY, CDR2 FYNNEI. The clonotype comes from a man between 18 and 35 years old in good health. Material for sequencing was naive CD4+ T cells sorted from blood. Specified subset: CD45RA+ positively selected. The chain links TRBV2 to TRBJ2-4; 7 nucleotides line up with TRBD2. Here the CDR3 DNA reads TGTGCCAGTCGACTAGCAGAAAACATTCAGTACTTC. Its protein product is CASRLAENIQYF. Drawing the rest from reference TRBV2 and TRBJ2-4, the complete variable domain is EPEVTQTPSHQVTQMGQEVILRCVPISNHLYFYWYRQILGQKVEFLVSFYNNEISEKSEIFDDQFSVERPDGSNFTLKIRSTKLEDSAMYFCASRLAENIQYFGAGTRLSVL.